There are a few counts of the clone carrying this T cell receptor beta chain. This CDR3 comprises 14 residues. V lost 6 bases, J lost 10 bases, and 5 bases stayed unmatched. Germline V CDR1 and CDR2: MDHEN, SYDVKM. The primer mix had 60 Vbeta and 13 Jbeta primers. Libraries were prepared by immunoSEQ multiplex PCR; TCRdb keeps only in-frame clonotypes and omits some of them. In the table there are 80,000 or so clones, under 80% of which are singletons. The sample comes from a study of cytomegalovirus exposure and HLA in healthy donors. The chain couples TRBV28 to TRBJ1-6, with 11 bases identical to TRBD1. Sequences were obtained from PBMCs. This clonotype was sampled from a male donor in good health and CMV-seropositive. Here the CDR3 reads CASSSRDRGSPLHF. CDR3 coding DNA: TGTGCCAGCAGCTCCCGGGACAGGGGGTCACCCCTCCACTTT.